This T cell receptor (beta chain) appears in the sequencing data of a study of OX40 agonist ivuxolimab in advanced cancers. Trimming pared 7 bases from V and 4 bases from J, leaving 14 bases between. The CDR3 is 13 amino acids. Looked up from germline, CDR1 is MNHEY and CDR2 is SVGAGI. TCRdb's copy holds only in-frame clones and misses some; the assay was immunoSEQ multiplex PCR. This table has tens of thousands of clones, around 92% appearing once. Sequences were derived from CD4+ or CD8+ T cells sorted from blood, sampled in a trial of the OX40 agonist ivuxolimab. The TCR originated in an adult with an advanced solid tumor such as melanoma, head and neck, liver or kidney cancer. The chain uses TRBV6-5 and TRBJ2-7; no clear D. CDR3: CASTLTTVYEQYF. The DNA of the CDR3 is TGTGCCAGCACCTTGACAACAGTTTACGAGCAGTACTTC.